The 8 T cell receptor beta chains below were found in one sample sequenced in a study of graft-versus-host responses after intestinal transplantation. The data were produced by immunoSEQ multiplex PCR, yet TCRdb's version contains in-frame clones alone and is incomplete. The sample shows around 130,000 clones, approximately 90% of them seen only once. These receptors' targets are unknown. Sequencing used unstimulated CD4+ T cells sorted from spleen or lymph node cells, obtained before intestinal transplant. Every receptor here comes from a human donor who received an intestinal transplant.

This chain uses TRBV6-1 with TRBJ1-2; no firm D call. Trimming pared 4 bases from V and 1 base from J, leaving 7 bases between. CDR1 MNHNS and CDR2 SASEGT come from the germline V gene. The CDR3 length is 13 residues. The DNA for the CDR3 is TGTGCCAGCAGTGGCCAACGTAACTATGGCTACACCTTC. Its translation: CASSGQRNYGYTF.

The chain recombines TRBV18 with TRBJ2-7; maybe TRBD1 (5 bases). The CDR3 length is 14 residues. The germline CDR1 and CDR2 sequences are KGHSH and LQKENI. Trimming removed 2 bases from V and 2 bases from J, with 10 bases in between. CDR3 amino acids: CASSPAGYPYEQYF. The CDR3 DNA is TGTGCCAGCTCACCAGCAGGGTACCCCTACGAGCAGTACTTC. Combining the CDR3 with reference TRBV18 and TRBJ2-7 gives the whole variable domain NAGVMQNPRHLVRRRGQEARLRCSPMKGHSHVYWYRQLPEEGLKFMVYLQKENIIDESGMPKERFSAEFPKEGPSILRIQQVVRGDSAAYFCASSPAGYPYEQYFGPGTRLTVT.

As for this clone: The sample has other DNA sequences that encode this CDR3 too. The chain carries TRBV9 and TRBJ2-7; 13 bases are shared with TRBD2. Germline V gene sequence: CDR1 SGDLS, CDR2 YYNGEE. The CDR3 is made up of 17 amino acids. Trimming removed 4 bases from V and 0 bases from J; junction bases left unmatched: 7. In DNA form, the CDR3 reads TGTGCCAGCAGCCCGGGGACTAGCGGGGCCCTCTCCTACGAGCAGTACTTC. As protein: CASSPGTSGALSYEQYF.

The chain has TRBV11-2 and TRBJ2-7; D is unresolved. Per the germline V gene, CDR1 is SGHAT and CDR2 is FQNNGV. Deletions cut 4 bases from V and 6 bases from J, with 13 bases between. This CDR3 is built from 13 residues. The CDR3 DNA reads TGTGCCAGCAGCTCTCTCTCGATGGGCGAGCAGTACTTC. Residues: CASSSLSMGEQYF.

This clone appeared once. The gene calls are TRBV2 and TRBJ1-5; no reliable D call. Germline V CDR1 and CDR2: SNHLY, FYNNEI. The V and J ends lost 4 bases and 0 bases respectively, with 7 bases between them. The CDR3 has 14 residues. The CDR3 DNA is TGTGCCAGCAGTGGATTGTATAGCAATCAGCCCCAGCATTTT. Translation gives CASSGLYSNQPQHF.

This chain links TRBV19 with TRBJ1-5, with D perhaps TRBD1 (5 bases). Per the germline V gene, CDR1 is LNHDA and CDR2 is SQIVND (reference sequence). The V gene lost 7 bases and the J gene lost 0 bases, with 13 bases spanning the gap. CDR3 length: 15 residues. In DNA form, the CDR3 reads TGTGCCAGTATGTGGGGGATCCCTAGCAATCAGCCCCAGCATTTT. Translation gives CASMWGIPSNQPQHF.

The V call is TRBV5-1, the J call TRBJ1-5; unclear D gene. The CDR3 runs to 13 residues. The V gene's germline CDR1 is SGHRS and CDR2 YFSETQ. V lost 2 bases and J 4 bases, leaving 7 bases between the germline ends. In DNA form, the CDR3 reads TGCGCCAGCAGCTTTACCGGGAATCAGCCCCAGCATTTT. Translation: CASSFTGNQPQHF.

Turning to this clone: The same CDR3 can be traced to other DNA sequences in this sample. The chain carries TRBV5-1 and TRBJ2-6; TRBD1 matches at 9 bases. The V gene's germline CDR1 is SGHRS and CDR2 YFSETQ. V trimming: 4 bases; J trimming: 2 bases; junction bases outside the gene matches: 13. This CDR3 spans 19 amino acids. The CDR3 region has the DNA TGCGCCAGCAGCCGAGACGCCTCTACAGGGGGCACTGGGGCCAACGTCCTGACTTTC. It translates to CASSRDASTGGTGANVLTF.